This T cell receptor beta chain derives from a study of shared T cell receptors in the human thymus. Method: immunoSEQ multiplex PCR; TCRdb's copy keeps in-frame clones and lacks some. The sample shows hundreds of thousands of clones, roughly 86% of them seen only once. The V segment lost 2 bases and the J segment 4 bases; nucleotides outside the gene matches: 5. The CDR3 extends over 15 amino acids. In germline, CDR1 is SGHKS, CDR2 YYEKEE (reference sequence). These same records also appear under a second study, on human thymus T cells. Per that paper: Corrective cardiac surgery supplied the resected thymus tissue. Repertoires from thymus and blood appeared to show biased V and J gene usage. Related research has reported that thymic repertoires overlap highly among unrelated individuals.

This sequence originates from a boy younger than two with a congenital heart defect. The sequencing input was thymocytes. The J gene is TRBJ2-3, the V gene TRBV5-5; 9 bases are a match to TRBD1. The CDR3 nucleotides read TGTGCCAGCAGCTTACCGGGACAGGGAGCAGATACGCAGTATTTT. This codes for CASSLPGQGADTQYF.